This is a list of T cell receptor beta chains from one sample in a study of shared clonotypes between healthy human individuals. TCRdb's table, derived via immunoSEQ multiplex PCR, lists solely in-frame clones and lacks some. This sample has about 1.5 million clones, with over 95% found just once. The sequenced sample consisted of naive CD4+ T cells sorted from blood. These receptors all stem from a man younger than 40 in good health. Each CDR3 is given with its conserved first and last residue. D genes are given only for firm matches. Clone size, where shown, is once, few, many, or a class for clones that have expanded.

v_gene: TRBV6-5
j_gene: TRBJ1-3
abundance: -
d_gene: -
CDR3aa: CASRTGEADIYF
CDR3nt: TGTGCCAGCAGGACGGGGGAGGCCGACATATATTTT

v_gene: TRBV4-3
j_gene: TRBJ1-2
abundance: -
d_gene: -
CDR3aa: CASKPGTAPYGYTF
CDR3nt: TGCGCCAGTAAGCCTGGGACGGCGCCCTATGGCTACACCTTC

v_gene: TRBV27
j_gene: TRBJ2-6
abundance: -
d_gene: -
CDR3aa: CASSAQYWLQSRANVLTF
CDR3nt: TGTGCCAGCAGTGCACAGTACTGGCTACAAAGTCGGGCCAACGTCCTGACTTTC

v_gene: TRBV28
j_gene: TRBJ1-3
abundance: -
d_gene: -
CDR3aa: CASSFAGGPSGNTIYF
CDR3nt: TGTGCCAGCAGTTTCGCCGGGGGCCCCTCTGGAAACACCATATATTTT

v_gene: TRBV28
j_gene: TRBJ2-1
abundance: -
d_gene: -
CDR3aa: CASSGRSPTNEQFF
CDR3nt: TGTGCCAGCTCCGGGAGATCCCCTACGAATGAGCAGTTCTTC

v_gene: TRBV5-1
j_gene: TRBJ2-7
abundance: -
d_gene: -
CDR3aa: CASSLIPEGNEQYF
CDR3nt: TGCGCCAGCAGCTTGATCCCCGAAGGGAACGAGCAGTACTTC

v_gene: TRBV19
j_gene: TRBJ1-1
abundance: once
d_gene: -
CDR3aa: CASSIRQANTEAFF
CDR3nt: TGTGCCAGTAGTATACGGCAGGCGAACACTGAAGCTTTCTTT

v_gene: TRBV7-9
j_gene: TRBJ2-7
abundance: once
d_gene: -
CDR3aa: CASSPWTLRPYEQYF
CDR3nt: TGTGCCAGCAGCCCTTGGACTCTCCGCCCCTACGAGCAGTACTTC

v_gene: TRBV11-1
j_gene: TRBJ2-7
abundance: -
d_gene: -
CDR3aa: CASSLAGARYEQYF
CDR3nt: TGTGCCAGCAGCTTAGCGGGGGCCCGCTACGAGCAGTACTTC

v_gene: TRBV5-4
j_gene: TRBJ2-7
abundance: -
d_gene: -
CDR3aa: CASSLGVRYEQYF
CDR3nt: TGTGCCAGCAGCTTAGGGGTCCGTTACGAGCAGTACTTC

v_gene: TRBV5-1
j_gene: TRBJ2-3
abundance: -
d_gene: TRBD2
CDR3aa: CASRLSGGTDTQYF
CDR3nt: TGCGCCAGCAGACTAAGCGGGGGCACAGATACGCAGTATTTT

v_gene: TRBV18
j_gene: TRBJ2-5
abundance: -
d_gene: -
CDR3aa: CASSPRQETQYF
CDR3nt: TGTGCCAGCTCACCACGGCAGGAGACCCAGTACTTC

v_gene: TRBV6-1
j_gene: TRBJ2-7
abundance: -
d_gene: -
CDR3aa: CASSGDLHTFPYEQYF
CDR3nt: TGTGCCAGCAGTGGCGACCTTCACACCTTCCCCTACGAGCAGTACTTC